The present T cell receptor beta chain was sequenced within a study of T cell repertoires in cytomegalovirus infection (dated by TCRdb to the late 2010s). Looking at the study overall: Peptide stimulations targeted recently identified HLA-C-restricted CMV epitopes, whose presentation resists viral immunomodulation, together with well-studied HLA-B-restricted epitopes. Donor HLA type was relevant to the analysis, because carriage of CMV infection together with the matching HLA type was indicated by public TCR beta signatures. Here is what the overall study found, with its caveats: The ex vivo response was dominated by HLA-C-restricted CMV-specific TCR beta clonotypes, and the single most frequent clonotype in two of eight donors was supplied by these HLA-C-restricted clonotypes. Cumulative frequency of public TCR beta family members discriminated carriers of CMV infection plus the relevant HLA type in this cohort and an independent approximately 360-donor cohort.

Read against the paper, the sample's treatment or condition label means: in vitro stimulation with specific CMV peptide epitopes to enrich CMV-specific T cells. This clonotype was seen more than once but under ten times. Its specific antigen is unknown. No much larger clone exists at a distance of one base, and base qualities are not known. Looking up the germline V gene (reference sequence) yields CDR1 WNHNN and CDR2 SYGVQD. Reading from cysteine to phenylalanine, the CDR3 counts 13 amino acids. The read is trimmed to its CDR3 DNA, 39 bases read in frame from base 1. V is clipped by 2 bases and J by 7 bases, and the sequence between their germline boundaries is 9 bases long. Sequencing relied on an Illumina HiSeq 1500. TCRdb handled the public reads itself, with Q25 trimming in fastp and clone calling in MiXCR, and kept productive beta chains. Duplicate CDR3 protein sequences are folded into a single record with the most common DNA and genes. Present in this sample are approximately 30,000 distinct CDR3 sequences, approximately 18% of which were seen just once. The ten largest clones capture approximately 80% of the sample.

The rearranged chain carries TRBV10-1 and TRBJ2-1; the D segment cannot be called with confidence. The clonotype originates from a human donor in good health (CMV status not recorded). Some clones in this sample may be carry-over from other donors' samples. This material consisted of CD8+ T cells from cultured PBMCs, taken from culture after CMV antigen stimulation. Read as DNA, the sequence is TGCGCCAGCAGTGAGCCCCATAGGAATGAGCAGTTCTTC. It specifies CASSEPHRNEQFF.